Listed below are T cell receptor beta chains from one sample, sequenced in a study of shared T cell receptors in the human thymus. Clones were read by immunoSEQ multiplex PCR, and TCRdb kept only the in-frame ones, dropping some. The profile shows approximately 400,000 clones, 95% of them singletons. The sample was thymocytes. These receptors all come from a human donor. CDR3s include the opening cysteine and the closing phenylalanine or tryptophan. Fields, in order: V gene, CDR3 length, D gene, J gene, clone size, CDR3 DNA, CDR3 protein. D genes are given only for firm matches. A clone size is listed for some rows: how often the clone was seen (once, few, many), or a class if it is expanded.

TRBV27	15	.	TRBJ2-1	.	TGTGCCAGCAGTTTGGCCAGGCTCTCCTACAATGAGCAGTTCTTC	CASSLARLSYNEQFF
TRBV7-9	14	.	TRBJ1-4	.	TGTGCCAGCAGCTTATTATCTCTGGGACATAGACTGTTTTTT	CASSLLSLGHRLFF
TRBV27	17	TRBD2	TRBJ2-2	.	TGTGCCAGCAGTTTTGGGAGGGGTAACAGAAACACCGGGGAGCTGTTTTTT	CASSFGRGNRNTGELFF
TRBV6-1	15	.	TRBJ1-4	.	TGTGCCAGCCGAGCAGGAGCAGCAACTAATGAAAAACTGTTTTTT	CASRAGAATNEKLFF
TRBV5-1	15	.	TRBJ2-3	.	TGCGCCAGCAGCTTGGCCGACGGTAGCACAGATACGCAGTATTTT	CASSLADGSTDTQYF
TRBV6-4	13	TRBD1	TRBJ1-2	.	TGTGCCAGCAGCCGGGGACAGGGCTATGGCTACACCTTC	CASSRGQGYGYTF
TRBV25-1	16	TRBD1	TRBJ1-3	.	TGTGCCAGCACAGACGGACAGGGATCGTCTGGAAACACCATATATTTT	CASTDGQGSSGNTIYF
TRBV14	16	.	TRBJ1-6	once	TGTGCCAGCAGCCAAGGGCTTCAGGGGCCTAATTCACCCCTCCACTTT	CASSQGLQGPNSPLHF
TRBV6-1	17	.	TRBJ2-7	.	TGTGCCAGCAGTGAAGCGCTTCCCGGGAGTTGGATCTACGAGCAGTACTTC	CASSEALPGSWIYEQYF
TRBV29-1	9	.	TRBJ1-1	.	TGCAGCGTTGGTCAGGAAGCTTTCTTT	CSVGQEAFF
TRBV18	16	.	TRBJ1-2	.	TGTGCCAGCTCACAAGGGGGGCGTAACATAAACTATGGCTACACCTTC	CASSQGGRNINYGYTF
TRBV11-2	15	.	TRBJ1-3	.	TGTGCCAGCAGCTTAGTTGGAAGCTCTGGAAACACCATATATTTT	CASSLVGSSGNTIYF
TRBV30	15	TRBD1	TRBJ2-7	.	TGTGCCTGGAGATTCCGGGACAGCTCTTTTAGGGAGCAGTACTTC	CAWRFRDSSFREQYF
TRBV7-2	14	TRBD1	TRBJ2-7	.	TGTGCCAGCAGCTTAGTTGTACAGGGGTACGAGCAGTACTTC	CASSLVVQGYEQYF
TRBV7-2	13	.	TRBJ2-7	.	TGTGCCAGCAGCTTAGTTCACGGCTACGAGCAGTACTTC	CASSLVHGYEQYF
TRBV14	17	.	TRBJ1-1	.	TGTGCCAGCAGCCAAGCCCGGGACAAAGACATGAACACTGAAGCTTTCTTT	CASSQARDKDMNTEAFF
TRBV4-1	16	.	TRBJ2-1	.	TGCGCCAGCAGCCAAGTCAATGACTGCTCCTACAATGAGCAGTTCTTC	CASSQVNDCSYNEQFF
TRBV25-1	13	.	TRBJ2-5	.	TGTGCCAGTCTATGGGGCGACGGGGAGACCCAGTACTTC	CASLWGDGETQYF
TRBV28	15	TRBD2	TRBJ2-1	.	TGTGCCAGCAGTTCTAGCGGAGCCTCCTACAATGAGCAGTTCTTC	CASSSSGASYNEQFF
TRBV28	13	TRBD1	TRBJ1-2	once	TGTGCCAGCAGAGCAGGGGGCAGCTATGGCTACACCTTC	CASRAGGSYGYTF
TRBV28	14	TRBD1	TRBJ2-7	once	TGTGCCAGCAGGCCACAGGGGTCGGGGAACGAGCAGTACTTC	CASRPQGSGNEQYF
TRBV10-1	18	TRBD1	TRBJ1-4	.	TGCGCCAGCAGCGGGACAGGCCCGGAAGGGGCAACTAATGAAAAACTGTTTTTT	CASSGTGPEGATNEKLFF
TRBV7-3	15	.	TRBJ2-1	.	TGTGCCAGCAGCACCCAGGGACGGCACTCCAATGAGCAGTTCTTC	CASSTQGRHSNEQFF
TRBV6-5	14	TRBD1	TRBJ2-7	.	TGTGCCAGCAGTTCCCAGACAGGGATCTACGAGCAGTACTTC	CASSSQTGIYEQYF
TRBV27	14	.	TRBJ2-7	.	TGTGCCAGCAGTATAGGGGGTTTCTCCTACGAGCAGTACTTC	CASSIGGFSYEQYF
TRBV25-1	14	TRBD1	TRBJ1-6	.	TGTGCCAGCTCACTGGGGACAGCCAATTCACCCCTCCACTTT	CASSLGTANSPLHF
TRBV10-2	12	.	TRBJ2-2	.	TGCGCCAGCATCACTAGCCCCGGGGAGCTGTTTTTT	CASITSPGELFF